The 6 T cell receptor beta chains presented below share a single source sample, sequenced in a study of shared T cell receptors in the human thymus. Only in-frame clones appear in the TCRdb table, and some are missing; sequencing was by immunoSEQ multiplex PCR. Of about 660,000 clones listed, roughly 88% are singletons. The same sample was also studied in work on human thymus T cells.

Sequencing input: thymocytes. These receptors all come from a boy younger than two with a congenital heart defect.

The CDR3 region has the DNA TGTGCCAGCAGTTTCCGGGGTGGAGGGAACTATGGCTACACCTTC. Translated, it gives CASSFRGGGNYGYTF. J is TRBJ1-2 and V is TRBV28; no firm D call. The CDR3 totals 15 residues. Trimming pared 3 bases from V and 2 bases from J, leaving 13 bases between. Looked up from germline, CDR1 is MDHEN and CDR2 is SYDVKM.

The rearrangement links TRBV27 to TRBJ2-1, with 11 bases fitting TRBD2. The CDR3 spans 14 residues. Per the germline V gene, CDR1 is MNHEY and CDR2 is SMNVEV (reference sequence). V lost 8 bases and J lost 6; bases outside the gene matches: 6. CDR3 sequence reads: CASRTSGSINEQFF. The CDR3 bases are TGTGCCAGCCGCACTAGCGGGAGTATCAATGAGCAGTTCTTC.

The chain joins TRBV6-5 to TRBJ2-7; TRBD2 agrees at 11 bases. The CDR3 has 15 residues. Trimming cost V 7 bases and J 1 base; bases outside gene matches: 6. The germline V gene has CDR1 MNHEY and CDR2 SVGAGI. CDR3 bases: TGTGCCAGCATCCATACTAGCGGGAGTTCCTACGAGCAGTACTTC. Amino acids: CASIHTSGSSYEQYF.

V is TRBV28 and J is TRBJ2-3; 9 nucleotides line up with TRBD1. J lost 2 bases, V lost 8 bases, and 5 bases had no gene match. Germline CDR1 MDHEN, CDR2 SYDVKM. This CDR3 is built from 14 residues. The DNA for the CDR3 is TGTGCCAGCCACGGGACAGGGCACACAGATACGCAGTATTTT. Its translation: CASHGTGHTDTQYF.

The DNA for the CDR3 is TGTGCCACCAGCAGAGATCGGACTAGCGCCCTCGACTACGAGCAGTACTTC. Protein product: CATSRDRTSALDYEQYF. The rearrangement links TRBV15 to TRBJ2-7; 9 bases match TRBD2. Germline values: CDR1 LNHNV, CDR2 YYDKDF (reference sequence). With V trimmed by 0 bases and J by 3 bases, 9 bases remained unmatched. The length of the CDR3 is 17 residues.

To note about this clone: Other DNA sequences of this sample code for an identical CDR3. The rearrangement uses TRBV9 and TRBJ2-1; 8 bases are a match to TRBD2. Germline loops: CDR1 SGDLS, CDR2 YYNGEE. Trimming cost V 3 bases and J 2 bases; bases outside gene matches: 4. The CDR3 spans 15 residues. The CDR3, as DNA: TGTGCCAGCAGCGCAAGCGGGAGTCCCTACAATGAGCAGTTCTTC. Its protein is CASSASGSPYNEQFF.